This T cell receptor beta chain appears in the sequencing data of a study of T cell responses to AZD1222 COVID-19 vaccine. Details on this clone: Its antigen is unidentified.

Study findings and constraints: Donors were mostly white British, more females; clonal diversity possibly underestimated. Reports indicate that nearly half of spike-specific TCRs are directed at unmutated variant regions. Seropositive status at baseline applied to only five to seven AZD1222 recipients.

Germline V lookup: CDR1 MRHNA, CDR2 SNTAGT. There are 12 residues in the CDR3. Trimming removed 2 bases from V and 6 bases from J, with 7 bases in between. The data were produced by immunoSEQ multiplex PCR, yet TCRdb's version contains in-frame clones alone and is incomplete. This sample has approximately 93,000 clones, with about 92% found just once. Timing groups of about 4 and about 12 weeks for second doses were pooled. This clonotype was obtained from an adult who received the AZD1222 COVID-19 vaccine. The starting material was peripheral blood, obtained 28 days after the second AZD1222 dose. The chain is built from TRBV6-4 and TRBJ1-1; maybe TRBD1 (6 bases). The CDR3 DNA follows: TGTGCCAGCAGTGACGGGGGCCCTGAAGCTTTCTTT. This codes for CASSDGGPEAFF.